The T cell receptor (beta chain) described here comes from a study of human T cells and chemical hapten exposure. MiXCR, applied by TCRdb to the RACE reads, yields one record per CDR3 protein. The data show about 85,000 distinct CDR3 sequences, 8.5% seen once. This clonotype occurred a few times. Time point indicated: pre-sensitization, week 0. The treatment here: therapeutic diphenylcyclopropenone sensitization with weekly scalp DPC. Patch tests were applied only after blood draws. Sample: whole blood, taken in connection with sensitization to the hapten diphenylcyclopropenone (DPC). The origin of this receptor is a man aged 40-50 years with alopecia areata. Some clones in this sample may be carry-over from other donors' samples.

The CDR3 sequence: CASRHAGAEKLFF. The CDR3, as DNA: TGTGCCAGCAGACATGCCGGGGCCGAAAAACTGTTTTTT. This sequence joins TRBV14 and TRBJ1-4, with D possibly being TRBD1 (5 bases). Germline V gene lookup returns CDR1 SGHDN and CDR2 FVKESK. The length of the CDR3 is 13 residues. Trimming took off 6 bases at V and 8 bases at J, with 13 bases between the two ends.